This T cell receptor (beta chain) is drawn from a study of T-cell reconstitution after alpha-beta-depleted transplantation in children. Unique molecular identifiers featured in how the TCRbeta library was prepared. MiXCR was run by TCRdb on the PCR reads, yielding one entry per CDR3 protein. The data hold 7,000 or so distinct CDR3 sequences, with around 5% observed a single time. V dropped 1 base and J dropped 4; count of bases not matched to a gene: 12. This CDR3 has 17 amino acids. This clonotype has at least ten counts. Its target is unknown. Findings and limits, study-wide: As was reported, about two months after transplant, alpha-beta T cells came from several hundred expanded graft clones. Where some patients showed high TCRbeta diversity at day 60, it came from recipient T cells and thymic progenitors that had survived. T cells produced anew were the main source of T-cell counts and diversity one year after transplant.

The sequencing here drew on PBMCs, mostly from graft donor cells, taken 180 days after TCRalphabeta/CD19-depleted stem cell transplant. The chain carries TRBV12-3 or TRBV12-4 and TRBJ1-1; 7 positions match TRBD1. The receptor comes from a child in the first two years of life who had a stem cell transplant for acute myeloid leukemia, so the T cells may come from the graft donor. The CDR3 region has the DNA TGTGCCAGCAGTTTAGGCGTGACAGGGTACGCGAGCACTGAAGCTTTCTTT. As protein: CASSLGVTGYASTEAFF.